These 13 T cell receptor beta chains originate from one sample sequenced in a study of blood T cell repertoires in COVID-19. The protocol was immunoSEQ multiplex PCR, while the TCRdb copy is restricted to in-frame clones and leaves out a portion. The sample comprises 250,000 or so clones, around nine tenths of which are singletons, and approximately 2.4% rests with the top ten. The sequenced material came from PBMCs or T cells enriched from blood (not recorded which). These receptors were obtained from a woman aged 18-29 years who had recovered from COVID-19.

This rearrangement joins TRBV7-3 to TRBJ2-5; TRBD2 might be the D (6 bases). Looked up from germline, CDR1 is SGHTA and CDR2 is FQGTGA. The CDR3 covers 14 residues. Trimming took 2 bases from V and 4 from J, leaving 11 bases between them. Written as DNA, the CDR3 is TGTGCCAGCAGCTTAGGAGGGAGGTCAGAGACCCAGTACTTC. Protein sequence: CASSLGGRSETQYF.

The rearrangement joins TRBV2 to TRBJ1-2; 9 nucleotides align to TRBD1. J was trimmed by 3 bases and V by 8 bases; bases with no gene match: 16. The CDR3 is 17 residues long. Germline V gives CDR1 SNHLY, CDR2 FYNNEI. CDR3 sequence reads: CASLLGGQGSDDYGYTF. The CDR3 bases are TGTGCCAGCCTCCTTGGGGGACAGGGTAGTGATGACTATGGCTACACCTTC.

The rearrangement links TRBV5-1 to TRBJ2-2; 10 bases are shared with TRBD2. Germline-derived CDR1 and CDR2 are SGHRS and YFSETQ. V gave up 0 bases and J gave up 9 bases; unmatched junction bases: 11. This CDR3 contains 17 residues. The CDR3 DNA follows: TGCGCCAGCAGCTTGGGACTAGCGGGCCCGGGGACCCGGGAGCTGTTTTTT. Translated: CASSLGLAGPGTRELFF.

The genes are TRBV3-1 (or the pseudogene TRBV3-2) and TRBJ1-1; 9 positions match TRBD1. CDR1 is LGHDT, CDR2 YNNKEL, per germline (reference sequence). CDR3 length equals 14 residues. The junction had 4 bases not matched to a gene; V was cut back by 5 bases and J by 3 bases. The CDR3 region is CASSATGGYTEAFF. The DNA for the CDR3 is TGTGCCAGCAGCGCAACAGGGGGCTACACTGAAGCTTTCTTT.

The CDR3 DNA reads TGCAGTGCTAGTGGGGCTAGCGGGAGGAATAAGCTGTTTTTT. Residues: CSASGASGRNKLFF. The chain uses TRBV20-1 and TRBJ2-2, with 11 bases identical to TRBD2. CDR1 and CDR2 (germline): DFQATT, SNEGSKA (reference sequence). V was pared by 3 bases and J by 12 bases, with 9 bases of the junction left unmatched. This CDR3 region has 14 residues.

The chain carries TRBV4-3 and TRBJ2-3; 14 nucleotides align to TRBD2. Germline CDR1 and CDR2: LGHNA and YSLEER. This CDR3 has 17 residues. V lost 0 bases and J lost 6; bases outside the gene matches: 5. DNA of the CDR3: TGCGCCAGCAGCCAAGATAGACGACTAGCGGGGGGGGATACGCAGTATTTT. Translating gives CASSQDRRLAGGDTQYF.

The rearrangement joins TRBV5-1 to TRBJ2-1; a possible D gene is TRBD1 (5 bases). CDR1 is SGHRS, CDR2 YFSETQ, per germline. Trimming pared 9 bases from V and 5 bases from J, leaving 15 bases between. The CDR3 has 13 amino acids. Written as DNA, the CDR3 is TGCGCCACCCATGTGGGGCCAGACAATGAGCAGTTCTTC. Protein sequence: CATHVGPDNEQFF.

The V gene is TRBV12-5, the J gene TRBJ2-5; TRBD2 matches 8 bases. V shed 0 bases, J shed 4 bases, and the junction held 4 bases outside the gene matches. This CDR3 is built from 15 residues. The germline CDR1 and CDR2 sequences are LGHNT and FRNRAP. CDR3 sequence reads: CASGLVRAGVETQYF. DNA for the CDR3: TGTGCTAGTGGTTTGGTACGAGCGGGAGTAGAGACCCAGTACTTC.

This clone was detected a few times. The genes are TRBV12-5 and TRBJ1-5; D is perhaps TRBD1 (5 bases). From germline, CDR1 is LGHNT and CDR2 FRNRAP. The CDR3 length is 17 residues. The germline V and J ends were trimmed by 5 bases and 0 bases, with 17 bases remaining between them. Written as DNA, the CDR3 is TGTGCTAGTGGTACCTTCCGACAGCCTTATAGCAATCAGCCCCAGCATTTT. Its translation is CASGTFRQPYSNQPQHF. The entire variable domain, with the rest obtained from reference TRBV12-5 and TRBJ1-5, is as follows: DARVTQTPRHKVTEMGQEVTMRCQPILGHNTVFWYRQTMMQGLELLAYFRNRAPLDDSGMPKDRFSAEMPDATLATLKIQPSEPRDSAVYFCASGTFRQPYSNQPQHFGDGTRLSIL.

In nucleotides, the CDR3 is TGTGCCAGCAGTGCCGGGGGGAACACTGAAGCTTTCTTT. Protein: CASSAGGNTEAFF. The chain has TRBV25-1 and TRBJ1-1, with D maybe TRBD1 (5 bases). V shed 4 bases and J shed 1 base, with 7 bases lying between them. CDR3 length: 13 amino acids. Germline CDR1 and CDR2: MGHDK and SYGVNS.

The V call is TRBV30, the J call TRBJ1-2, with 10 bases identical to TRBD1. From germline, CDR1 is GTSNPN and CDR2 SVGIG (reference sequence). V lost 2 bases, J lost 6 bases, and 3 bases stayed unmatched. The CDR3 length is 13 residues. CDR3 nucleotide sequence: TGTGCCTGGAGTAGAGACAGGGGGCATGGCTACACCTTC. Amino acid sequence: CAWSRDRGHGYTF. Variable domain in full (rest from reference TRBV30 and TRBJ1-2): SQTIHQWPATLVQPVGSPLSLECTVEGTSNPNLYWYRQAAGRGLQLLFYSVGIGQISSEVPQNLSASRPQDRQFILSSKKLLLSDSGFYLCAWSRDRGHGYTFGSGTRLTVV.

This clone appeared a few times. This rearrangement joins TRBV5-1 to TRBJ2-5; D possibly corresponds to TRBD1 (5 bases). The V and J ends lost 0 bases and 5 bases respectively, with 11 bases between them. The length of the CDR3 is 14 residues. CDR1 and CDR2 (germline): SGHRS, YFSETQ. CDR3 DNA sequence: TGCGCCAGCAGCTTGGCCCGAGCAGGGGAGACCCAGTACTTC. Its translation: CASSLARAGETQYF.

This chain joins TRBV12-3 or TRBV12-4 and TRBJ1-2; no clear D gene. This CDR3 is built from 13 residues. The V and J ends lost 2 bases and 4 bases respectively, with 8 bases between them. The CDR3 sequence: CASSLSRGYGYTF. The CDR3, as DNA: TGTGCCAGCAGTTTATCGCGGGGCTATGGCTACACCTTC.